A selection of T cell receptor beta chains follows, all from one sample in a study of shared T cell receptors in the human thymus. Only in-frame clones appear in the TCRdb table, and some are missing; sequencing was by immunoSEQ multiplex PCR. The table lists some 700,000 clones, more than 75% of them singletons, with around 0.0099% in the top ten. These data also formed part of another study, on human thymus T cells.

The sample was thymocytes. The receptors here all came from a boy in the first two years of life with a congenital heart defect. Both conserved end residues are part of each CDR3. The D gene is left open where the match is weak. Size is stated for part of the rows, as once, few or many counts, or as a class when the clone is expanded.

D gene,clone size,CDR3 length,J gene,V gene,CDR3 DNA,CDR3 protein
-,-,17,TRBJ1-5,TRBV6-1,TGTGCCAGCAGTGACCGGACAGTTGAATGGAACAATCAGCCCCAGCATTTT,CASSDRTVEWNNQPQHF
-,-,16,TRBJ2-7,TRBV28,TGTGCCAGCAGTCCCCGGGTAGCGTTGCCCAGCGACGAGCAGTACTTC,CASSPRVALPSDEQYF
TRBD2,-,18,TRBJ2-5,TRBV7-9,TGTGCCAGCAGCCGGACTCGGGGGGGGACTCGAAGGTGGGAGACCCAGTACTTC,CASSRTRGGTRRWETQYF
TRBD2,-,18,TRBJ2-3,TRBV4-3,TGCGCCAGCAGCCAAGATAGGGTAGCGGGAGGGGTCCCGGATACGCAGTATTTT,CASSQDRVAGGVPDTQYF
-,-,14,TRBJ2-7,TRBV27,TGTGCCAGCAGTCTACAGACGCCCCACTACGAGCAGTACTTC,CASSLQTPHYEQYF
TRBD2,-,19,TRBJ2-3,TRBV4-1,TGCGCCAGCAGCCAAGAGGGCCGAGAGACTAGCGGGAGGTCAGATACGCAGTATTTT,CASSQEGRETSGRSDTQYF
TRBD1,-,15,TRBJ1-1,TRBV7-2,TGTGCCAGCAGCTCGACAGGGCGAATGAACACTGAAGCTTTCTTT,CASSSTGRMNTEAFF
-,once,15,TRBJ1-1,TRBV2,TGTGCCAGCAGTGCGCAGGGAGGGATGAACACTGAAGCTTTCTTT,CASSAQGGMNTEAFF
-,-,13,TRBJ2-7,TRBV5-1,TGCGCCAGCAGCCCAGAGCGCCCCTACGAGCAGTACTTC,CASSPERPYEQYF
-,-,14,TRBJ2-1,TRBV10-3,TGTGCCATCAGTGAGGAGGGCAGGTTGCATGAGCAGTTCTTC,CAISEEGRLHEQFF
-,-,13,TRBJ1-5,TRBV27,TGTGCCAGCGGCAGGGGCGCGGATCAGCCCCAGCATTTT,CASGRGADQPQHF
-,-,16,TRBJ2-1,TRBV29-1,TGCAGCGCAAATCCTTATGCGGTGAGCTCCTACAATGAGCAGTTCTTC,CSANPYAVSSYNEQFF
TRBD1,-,17,TRBJ2-7,TRBV25-1,TGTGCCAGCAGTGAAAAGGGGGAGCAAGGGGGCTTATACGAGCAGTACTTC,CASSEKGEQGGLYEQYF
-,-,15,TRBJ2-3,TRBV7-2,TGTGCCAGCAGCCGAGGGGGCGGGGGGCCAGATACGCAGTATTTT,CASSRGGGGPDTQYF
TRBD2,few,14,TRBJ2-1,TRBV29-1,TGCAGCGTGGGATGGGGACTAGCGGGTAATGAGCAGTTCTTC,CSVGWGLAGNEQFF
TRBD1,-,18,TRBJ2-4,TRBV28,TGTGCCAGCTCCCGGTCGGGACAGCTCAGTCTAGCCAAAAACATTCAGTACTTC,CASSRSGQLSLAKNIQYF
TRBD2,-,19,TRBJ2-4,TRBV4-3,TGCGCCAGCAGCCAAGTGTGGACTAGCGGGAGGGTTGAAGAAAACATTCAGTACTTC,CASSQVWTSGRVEENIQYF
-,-,15,TRBJ1-1,TRBV21-1,TGTGCCAGCAGCAAAGGCTCCCTGGCAGGGGTAGAGGCTTTCTTT,CASSKGSLAGVEAFF
TRBD1,-,15,TRBJ2-7,TRBV27,TGTGCCAGCAGTTCCCACAGGGGGCCCGAGGTGGGGCAGTACTTC,CASSSHRGPEVGQYF
TRBD2,-,19,TRBJ2-3,TRBV4-2,TGTGCCAGCAGCCAAGAAGGCCTAGCGGGAGGGCCGGGGTCAGATACGCAGTATTTT,CASSQEGLAGGPGSDTQYF
-,-,14,TRBJ1-2,TRBV4-3,TGCGCCAGCAGCCAAGTCCGGACACACTATGGCTACACCTTC,CASSQVRTHYGYTF
TRBD1,-,17,TRBJ1-5,TRBV15,TGTGCCACCAGCTGCCATGACCCCGGGACAGGCCGACAGCCCCAGCATTTT,CATSCHDPGTGRQPQHF
-,-,14,TRBJ2-3,TRBV7-6,TGTGCCAGCAGCTTTGGGGGGGCGAGCGATACGCAGTATTTT,CASSFGGASDTQYF
-,-,16,TRBJ2-2,TRBV12-5,TGTGCTAGTGGTTTCTTGCGAGGGCATAACACCGGGGAGCTGTTTTTT,CASGFLRGHNTGELFF
TRBD2,-,19,TRBJ2-2,TRBV27,TGTGCCAGCAGTTTATCGCCCGGGACTAGCGGGAGGGTAGGCGGGGAGCTGTTTTTT,CASSLSPGTSGRVGGELFF
TRBD1,-,14,TRBJ2-7,TRBV18,TGTGCCAGCTCACCGTCGCGCCGGGACAGGGGGCTGTACTTC,CASSPSRRDRGLYF
TRBD1,-,15,TRBJ2-1,TRBV2,TGTGCCAGCAGTGACGGACAGGGTGGTTGCAATGAGCAGTTCTTC,CASSDGQGGCNEQFF
TRBD1,-,18,TRBJ1-2,TRBV6-1,TGTGCCAGCAGTGAAAAATTGGACAGGGCCCCTACTAACTATGGCTACACCTTC,CASSEKLDRAPTNYGYTF